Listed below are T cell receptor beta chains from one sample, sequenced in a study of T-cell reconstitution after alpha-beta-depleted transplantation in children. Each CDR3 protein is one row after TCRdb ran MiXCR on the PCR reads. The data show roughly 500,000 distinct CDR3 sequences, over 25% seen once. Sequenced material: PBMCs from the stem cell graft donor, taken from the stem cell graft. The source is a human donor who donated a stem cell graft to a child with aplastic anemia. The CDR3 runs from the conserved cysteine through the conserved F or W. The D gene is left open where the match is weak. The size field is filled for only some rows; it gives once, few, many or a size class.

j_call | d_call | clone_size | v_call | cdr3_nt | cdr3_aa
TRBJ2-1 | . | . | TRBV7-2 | TGTGCCACCAAACTGTCCTACTCGTTTTTTTACAATGAGCAGTTCTTC | CATKLSYSFFYNEQFF
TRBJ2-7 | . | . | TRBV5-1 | TGCGCCAGCAGCGCGACGGGACACCGGGAATCCTACGAGCAGTACTTC | CASSATGHRESYEQYF
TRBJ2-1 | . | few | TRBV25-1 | TGTGCCAGCAGTAAAACAGGGATGACCTACAATGAGCAGTTCTTC | CASSKTGMTYNEQFF
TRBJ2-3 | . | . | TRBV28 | TGTGCCAGCAGCCCTCTTCAAATCACAGATACGCAGTATTTT | CASSPLQITDTQYF
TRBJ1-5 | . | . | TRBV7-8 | TGTGCCAGCAGCTTATCATCTGGGGCTCAGCCCCAGCATTTT | CASSLSSGAQPQHF
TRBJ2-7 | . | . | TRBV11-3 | TGTGCCAGCAGCTTGGCCGGGACGAGGGAGCAGTACTTC | CASSLAGTREQYF
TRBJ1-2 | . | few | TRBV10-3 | TGTGCCATCAGTGAAAGACAGACCTCTAACTATGGCTACACCTTC | CAISERQTSNYGYTF
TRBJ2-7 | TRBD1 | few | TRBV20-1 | TGCAGTGGACAGGGGATTTTCTACGAGCAGTACTTC | CSGQGIFYEQYF
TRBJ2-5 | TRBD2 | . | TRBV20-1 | TGCAGTGCTTGGGCTGGAGGGAGGGGAAAAGAGACCCAGTACTTC | CSAWAGGRGKETQYF
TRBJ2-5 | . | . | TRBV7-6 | TGTGCCAGCAGCTCCGGTGGTCCGCGCGAGACCCAGTACTTC | CASSSGGPRETQYF
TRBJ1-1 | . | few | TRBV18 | TGTGCCAGCTTTGCAATGAACACTGAAGCTTTCTTT | CASFAMNTEAFF
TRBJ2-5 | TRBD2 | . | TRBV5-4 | TGTGCCAGCAGACCCGGGACTAGCCAAGAGACCCAGTACTTC | CASRPGTSQETQYF
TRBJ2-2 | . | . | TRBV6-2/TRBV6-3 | TGTGCCAGCAGTTACCCTCTATTCAGAAAAACGAACACCGGGGAGCTGTTTTTT | CASSYPLFRKTNTGELFF
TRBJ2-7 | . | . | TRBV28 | TGTGCCAGCAGTTTGGCCGAGGGAGCTAGAGGGACCTACGAGCAGTACTTC | CASSLAEGARGTYEQYF
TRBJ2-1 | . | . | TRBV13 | TGTGCCAGCAGCTTATTGCCGCCCAGTTCCAATGAGCAGTTCTTC | CASSLLPPSSNEQFF
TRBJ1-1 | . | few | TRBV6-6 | TGTGCCAGCAGTTACTCGCGGGCGGCTGAAGCTTTCTTT | CASSYSRAAEAFF
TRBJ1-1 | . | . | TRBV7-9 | TGTGCCAGCAAATTAACGGGGGTAGGCGATAACACTGAAGCTTTCTTT | CASKLTGVGDNTEAFF
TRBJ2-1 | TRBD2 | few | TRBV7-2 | TGTGCCAGCAGCTTCCTAACTAGCGGGTTCGATGAGCAGTTCTTC | CASSFLTSGFDEQFF
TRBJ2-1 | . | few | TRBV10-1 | TGCGCCAGCAGTGGGAACCCCGGGGAGCCCTCCTACAATGAGCAGTTCTTC | CASSGNPGEPSYNEQFF
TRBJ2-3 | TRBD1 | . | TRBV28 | TGTGCCAGCAGAGACAGGGTACTTAAGTCAGATACGCAGTATTTT | CASRDRVLKSDTQYF
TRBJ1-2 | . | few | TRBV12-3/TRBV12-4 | TGTGCCAGCAGTTTATCAGGGGCTGGCTACACCTTC | CASSLSGAGYTF
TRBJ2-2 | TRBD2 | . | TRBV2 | TGTGCCAGCAGGCGACTAGCGGGCAAGACCGGGGAGCTGTTTTTT | CASRRLAGKTGELFF
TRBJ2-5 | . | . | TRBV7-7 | TGTGCCAGCAGCTTAACGACGGACCAATCCTCGTACTTC | CASSLTTDQSSYF